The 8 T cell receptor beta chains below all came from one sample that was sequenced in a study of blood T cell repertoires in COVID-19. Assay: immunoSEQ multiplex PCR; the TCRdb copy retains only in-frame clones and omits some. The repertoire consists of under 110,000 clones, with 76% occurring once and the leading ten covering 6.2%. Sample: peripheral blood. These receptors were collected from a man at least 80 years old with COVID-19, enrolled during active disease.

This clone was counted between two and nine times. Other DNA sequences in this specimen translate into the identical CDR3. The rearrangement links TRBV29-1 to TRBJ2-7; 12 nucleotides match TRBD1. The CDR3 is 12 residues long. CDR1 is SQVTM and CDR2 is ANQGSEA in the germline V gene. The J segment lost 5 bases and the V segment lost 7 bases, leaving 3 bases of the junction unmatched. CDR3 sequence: CSAGQGAHEQYF. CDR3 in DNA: TGCAGCGCGGGACAGGGGGCCCACGAGCAGTACTTC.

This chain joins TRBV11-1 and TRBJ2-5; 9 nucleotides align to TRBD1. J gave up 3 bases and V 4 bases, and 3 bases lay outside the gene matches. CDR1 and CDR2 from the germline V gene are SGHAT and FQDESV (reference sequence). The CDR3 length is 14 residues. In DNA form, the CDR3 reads TGTGCCAGCAGCTCACAGGGGGCTAAAGAGACCCAGTACTTC. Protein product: CASSSQGAKETQYF.

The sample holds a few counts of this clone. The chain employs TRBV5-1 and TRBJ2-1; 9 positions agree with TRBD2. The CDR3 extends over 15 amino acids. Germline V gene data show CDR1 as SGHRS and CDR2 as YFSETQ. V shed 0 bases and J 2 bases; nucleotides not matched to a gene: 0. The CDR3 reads CASSLVAGAYNEQFF. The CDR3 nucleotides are TGCGCCAGCAGCTTGGTAGCGGGAGCCTACAATGAGCAGTTCTTC.

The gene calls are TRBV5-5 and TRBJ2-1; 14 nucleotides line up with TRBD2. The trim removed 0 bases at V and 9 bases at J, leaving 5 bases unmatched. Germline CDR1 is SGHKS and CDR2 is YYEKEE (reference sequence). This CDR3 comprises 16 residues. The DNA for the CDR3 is TGTGCCAGCAGCTTGGGAGGGACTAGCGGGAGCATTGAGCAGTTCTTC. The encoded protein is CASSLGGTSGSIEQFF.

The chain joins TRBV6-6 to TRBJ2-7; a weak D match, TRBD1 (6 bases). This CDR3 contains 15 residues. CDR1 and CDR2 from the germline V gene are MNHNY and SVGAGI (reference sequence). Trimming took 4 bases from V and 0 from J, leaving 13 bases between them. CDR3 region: CASSSPPDSSYEQYF. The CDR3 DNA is TGTGCCAGCAGTTCCCCCCCGGACAGCTCCTACGAGCAGTACTTC.

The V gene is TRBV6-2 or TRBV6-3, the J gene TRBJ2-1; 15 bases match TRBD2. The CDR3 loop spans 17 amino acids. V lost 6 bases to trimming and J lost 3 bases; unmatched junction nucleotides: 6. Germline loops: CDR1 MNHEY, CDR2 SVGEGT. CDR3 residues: CASSWTSGRAYYNEQFF. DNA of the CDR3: TGTGCCAGCAGCTGGACTAGCGGGAGGGCCTACTACAATGAGCAGTTCTTC.

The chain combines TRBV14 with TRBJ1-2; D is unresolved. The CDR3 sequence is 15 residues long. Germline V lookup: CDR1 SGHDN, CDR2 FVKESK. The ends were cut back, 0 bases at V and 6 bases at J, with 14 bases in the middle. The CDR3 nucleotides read TGTGCCAGCAGCCAAGAGTACCAGATTACGAATGGCTACACCTTC. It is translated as CASSQEYQITNGYTF.

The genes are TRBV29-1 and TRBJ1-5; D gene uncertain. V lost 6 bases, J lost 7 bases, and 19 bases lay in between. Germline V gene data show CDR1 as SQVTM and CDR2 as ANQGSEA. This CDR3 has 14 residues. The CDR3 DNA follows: TGCAGCGTCGCAGGCTCGGGGAACGGGCAGCCCCAGCATTTT. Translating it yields CSVAGSGNGQPQHF.